A selection of T cell receptor beta chains follows, all from one sample in a study of T cell changes during pregnancy in multiple sclerosis. Using immunoSEQ multiplex PCR, the repertoire was profiled, and TCRdb retains in-frame clones only, with some absent. The sample yields 70,000 to 90,000 clones, approximately 90% seen once. Sequencing used PBMCs, obtained in the first trimester of pregnancy. These TCRs come from a female donor in good health, serving as a control in a pregnancy study. Some clones in this sample may be carry-over from other donors' samples. The CDR3 runs from the conserved cysteine through the conserved F or W. The order of the fields is J gene, D gene, clone size, V gene, CDR3 protein, CDR3 DNA. The D gene is left open where the match is weak. Clone size appears in some rows only: once, few, many, or a class for an expanded clone.

TRBJ2-2	.	.	TRBV5-1	CASCRGQPNTGELFF	TGCGCCAGCTGCCGAGGACAGCCTAACACCGGGGAGCTGTTTTTT
TRBJ1-6	TRBD1	.	TRBV27	CASSLQTGRRSPLHF	TGTGCCAGCAGTTTACAGACAGGGAGGCGTTCACCCCTCCACTTT
TRBJ2-5	TRBD2	.	TRBV27	CASSTAGEVSETQYF	TGTGCCAGCAGTACGGCGGGAGAGGTATCAGAGACCCAGTACTTC
TRBJ1-2	TRBD1	.	TRBV7-9	CASSYRGHGYTF	TGTGCCAGCAGCTACAGGGGGCATGGCTACACCTTC
TRBJ2-3	TRBD2	.	TRBV10-2	CASSEVAGTDTQYF	TGCGCCAGCAGTGAGGTAGCGGGGACAGATACGCAGTATTTT
TRBJ1-1	.	.	TRBV28	CASSSPGGGTEAFF	TGTGCCAGCAGTTCGCCGGGGGGGGGCACTGAAGCTTTCTTT
TRBJ1-2	TRBD1	.	TRBV29-1	CSVGRTGALHGYTF	TGCAGCGTGGGACGGACAGGGGCGTTGCATGGCTACACCTTC
TRBJ1-6	.	.	TRBV5-6	CASSLGRDFDSPLHF	TGTGCCAGCAGCTTGGGCAGGGATTTTGATTCACCCCTCCACTTT
TRBJ2-7	TRBD1	.	TRBV5-5	CASSAATGVYEQYF	TGTGCCAGCAGCGCCGCTACAGGGGTCTACGAGCAGTACTTC
TRBJ2-3	TRBD2	once	TRBV27	CASSPPTSGYSTDTQYF	TGTGCCAGCAGTCCCCCGACTAGCGGGTATAGCACAGATACGCAGTATTTT
TRBJ2-1	TRBD2	.	TRBV18	CASSPGAGGTYNEQFF	TGTGCCAGCTCACCAGGGGCGGGAGGAACCTACAATGAGCAGTTCTTC
TRBJ1-2	.	.	TRBV5-4	CASSLEGRQLYGYTF	TGTGCCAGCAGCTTGGAGGGGAGGCAGCTTTATGGCTACACCTTC
TRBJ1-1	.	.	TRBV6-5	CASRRQGDTEAFF	TGTGCCAGCAGACGCCAGGGCGACACTGAAGCTTTCTTT
TRBJ1-5	.	.	TRBV5-1	CASSWSGHPDQPQHF	TGCGCCAGCAGCTGGTCGGGACACCCTGATCAGCCCCAGCATTTT
TRBJ2-1	TRBD2	.	TRBV6-5	CASKAGGLPYNEQFF	TGTGCCAGCAAAGCGGGGGGACTACCCTACAATGAGCAGTTCTTC
TRBJ2-2	.	few	TRBV19	CASREGEGRTGELFF	TGTGCCAGTAGGGAGGGGGAGGGCCGTACCGGGGAGCTGTTTTTT
TRBJ2-3	TRBD2	.	TRBV4-1	CASSPAGASGGAADTQYF	TGCGCCAGCAGCCCCGCGGGGGCTAGCGGGGGGGCTGCGGATACGCAGTATTTT